This TCR beta chain is drawn from a study of blood T cell repertoires in COVID-19. Overall study context: From T cells, B-cell-depleted T cells, or PBMCs came the material, which was cDNA or gDNA.

Original methodology: Amplification from reference gene primers served as the basis for estimated nucleated cell counts. Data came from immunoSEQ multiplex PCR; TCRdb stores just in-frame clones and leaves some out. The V and J calls and clone size are taken from that table; D and trimming were inferred from the DNA. The table records about 140,000 clones, more than 75% of them present only once. The V end was cut by 1 base, the J end by 9 bases, with 4 bases between. The CDR3 loop spans 11 amino acids. Germline CDR1 and CDR2: LGHDT and YNNKEL (reference sequence). The TCR sequence derives from a human donor in a cohort sampled during active COVID-19. The chain carries TRBV3-1 (or the pseudogene TRBV3-2) and TRBJ2-1; D is unresolved. Source material: peripheral blood. In DNA form, the CDR3 reads TGTGCCAGCAGCCAAGGGGCTGAGCAGTTCTTC. Amino acid sequence: CASSQGAEQFF.